This is a list of T cell receptor beta chains from one sample in a study of patients and donors after allogeneic stem cell transplantation. MiXCR was run by TCRdb on the RT-PCR reads, yielding one entry per CDR3 protein. The data hold about 400,000 distinct CDR3 sequences, with 16% observed a single time. Input material: blood, either unsorted or a sorted T cell fraction (not recorded which). These receptors all stem from a human donor who was either an allogeneic HSCT recipient or a stem cell or donor lymphocyte infusion donor (not recorded which). It is not recorded whose cells these are; they may come from a transplant donor. The CDR3 runs from the conserved cysteine through the conserved F or W. The D gene is left open where the match is weak. Size is omitted from some rows. Given values are once, few, many or a class for expanded clones.

size: many; J: TRBJ2-2; V: TRBV7-8; D: -; CDR3: CASSLRVPHIGELFF; DNA: TGTGCCAGCAGCTTGCGGGTTCCTCATATCGGGGAGCTGTTTTTT
size: many; J: TRBJ1-2; V: TRBV3-1; D: -; CDR3: CASSQPGTPRYGYTF; DNA: TGTGCCAGCAGCCAACCCGGGACCCCCCGGTATGGCTACACCTTC
size: many; J: TRBJ2-2; V: TRBV12-3/TRBV12-4; D: -; CDR3: CASTIRGAGELFF; DNA: TGTGCCAGCACCATAAGGGGAGCCGGGGAGCTGTTTTTT
size: -; J: TRBJ2-3; V: TRBV20-1; D: -; CDR3: CSAPWTQKPSTDTQYF; DNA: TGCAGTGCCCCTTGGACCCAGAAGCCGAGCACAGATACGCAGTATTTT
size: few; J: TRBJ1-2; V: TRBV5-1; D: -; CDR3: CASSSLEVGYGYTF; DNA: TGCGCCAGCAGCTCTTTAGAGGTCGGCTATGGCTACACCTTC
size: -; J: TRBJ2-5; V: TRBV6-5; D: -; CDR3: CASSYSPETQYF; DNA: TGTGCCAGCAGTTACTCCCCAGAGACCCAGTACTTC
size: -; J: TRBJ1-1; V: TRBV27; D: -; CDR3: CASSFRRYTEAFF; DNA: TGTGCCAGCAGTTTCAGAAGATACACTGAAGCTTTCTTT
size: few; J: TRBJ1-2; V: TRBV11-3; D: TRBD1; CDR3: CASSLDGQGALGYTF; DNA: TGTGCCAGCAGCTTAGATGGACAGGGGGCGCTTGGCTACACCTTC
size: many; J: TRBJ1-5; V: TRBV25-1; D: -; CDR3: CASSEPDQPQHF; DNA: TGTGCCAGCAGTGAACCCGATCAGCCCCAGCATTTT
size: -; J: TRBJ1-5; V: TRBV5-5; D: -; CDR3: CASSLAGAVSRVQPQHF; DNA: TGTGCCAGCAGCTTGGCGGGGGCAGTTTCTCGGGTCCAGCCCCAGCATTTT
size: -; J: TRBJ1-6; V: TRBV7-6; D: TRBD1; CDR3: CASSSGTGENSPLHF; DNA: TGTGCCAGCAGCTCAGGGACAGGGGAAAATTCACCCCTCCACTTT
size: few; J: TRBJ2-1; V: TRBV4-1; D: -; CDR3: CASSRHGDNEQFF; DNA: TGCGCCAGCAGCCGCCACGGGGACAATGAGCAGTTCTTC
size: few; J: TRBJ2-7; V: TRBV2; D: TRBD2; CDR3: CASTKLAGASYEQYF; DNA: TGTGCCAGCACTAAACTAGCGGGAGCTTCCTACGAGCAGTACTTC
size: many; J: TRBJ2-2; V: TRBV12-3/TRBV12-4; D: TRBD1; CDR3: CASSWGQGGTGELFF; DNA: TGTGCCAGCAGCTGGGGACAGGGAGGTACCGGGGAGCTGTTTTTT
size: many; J: TRBJ2-1; V: TRBV5-1; D: -; CDR3: CASSLRENEQFF; DNA: TGCGCCAGCAGCCTACGGGAGAATGAGCAGTTCTTC
size: many; J: TRBJ1-2; V: TRBV10-3; D: TRBD1; CDR3: CAIRPGQGVGGYTF; DNA: TGTGCCATCAGACCTGGACAGGGTGTAGGGGGCTACACCTTC
size: few; J: TRBJ2-2; V: TRBV12-5; D: -; CDR3: CASALILTGETGELFF; DNA: TGTGCTAGTGCTCTAATCCTGACAGGCGAAACCGGGGAGCTGTTTTTT
size: few; J: TRBJ1-4; V: TRBV3-1; D: -; CDR3: CASSQDRRQSKLFF; DNA: TGTGCCAGCAGCCAAGATCGTCGACAGAGTAAACTGTTTTTT
size: -; J: TRBJ2-5; V: TRBV3-1; D: -; CDR3: CASSTSGGRETQYF; DNA: TGTGCCAGCAGCACAAGCGGCGGGCGGGAGACCCAGTACTTC
size: -; J: TRBJ1-1; V: TRBV5-1; D: -; CDR3: CASSLSASSNTEAFF; DNA: TGCGCCAGCAGCTTGTCCGCCAGCTCGAACACTGAAGCTTTCTTT
size: -; J: TRBJ2-2; V: TRBV2; D: TRBD1; CDR3: CASSVAGQGSSGELFF; DNA: TGTGCCAGCAGTGTGGCGGGACAGGGTTCATCCGGGGAGCTGTTTTTT
size: few; J: TRBJ2-5; V: TRBV20-1; D: -; CDR3: CSALVETQYF; DNA: TGCAGTGCTCTGGTGGAGACCCAGTACTTC
size: few; J: TRBJ2-7; V: TRBV27; D: TRBD2; CDR3: CASSERGLAYEQYF; DNA: TGTGCCAGCAGTGAAAGGGGACTAGCTTACGAGCAGTACTTC
size: -; J: TRBJ2-1; V: TRBV27; D: -; CDR3: CASSLDAANSYNEQFF; DNA: TGTGCCAGCAGTTTAGATGCTGCCAACTCCTACAATGAGCAGTTCTTC
size: many; J: TRBJ1-1; V: TRBV12-3/TRBV12-4; D: TRBD1; CDR3: CASSPPRDRYTEAFF; DNA: TGTGCCAGCAGCCCTCCGCGGGACAGATACACTGAAGCTTTCTTT
size: few; J: TRBJ2-6; V: TRBV14; D: -; CDR3: CASSTGTGANVLTF; DNA: TGTGCCAGCAGCACAGGGACTGGGGCCAACGTCCTGACTTTC
size: few; J: TRBJ2-2; V: TRBV12-3/TRBV12-4; D: TRBD2; CDR3: CASSLDSGGHGELFF; DNA: TGTGCCAGCAGTTTAGATAGCGGGGGGCACGGGGAGCTGTTTTTT
size: few; J: TRBJ2-2; V: TRBV7-8; D: -; CDR3: CASRGDGRTGELFF; DNA: TGTGCCAGCAGGGGGGACGGGCGCACCGGGGAGCTGTTTTTT
size: -; J: TRBJ2-5; V: TRBV5-1; D: -; CDR3: CASSLWRTVQETQYF; DNA: TGCGCCAGCAGCTTGTGGAGGACAGTCCAAGAGACCCAGTACTTC
size: few; J: TRBJ1-2; V: TRBV7-2; D: -; CDR3: CASSLAQGGYGYTF; DNA: TGTGCCAGCAGCTTAGCGCAAGGGGGTTATGGCTACACCTTC
size: -; J: TRBJ1-1; V: TRBV29-1; D: -; CDR3: CSVATQISEAFF; DNA: TGCAGCGTAGCTACACAGATCTCTGAAGCTTTCTTT
size: -; J: TRBJ2-7; V: TRBV7-6; D: -; CDR3: CASSLPGTPYEQYF; DNA: TGTGCCAGCAGCTTACCCGGGACACCTTACGAGCAGTACTTC
size: -; J: TRBJ2-2; V: TRBV13; D: TRBD2; CDR3: CASSLGLATGELFF; DNA: TGTGCCAGCAGCTTAGGACTAGCGACCGGGGAGCTGTTTTTT
size: -; J: TRBJ2-7; V: TRBV20-1; D: -; CDR3: CSASPIGSPYEQYF; DNA: TGCAGTGCTAGTCCGATCGGGAGCCCCTACGAGCAGTACTTC
size: many; J: TRBJ2-1; V: TRBV12-3/TRBV12-4; D: -; CDR3: CASSLEPYNEQFF; DNA: TGTGCCAGCAGTTTGGAACCCTACAATGAGCAGTTCTTC
size: -; J: TRBJ2-1; V: TRBV2; D: TRBD1; CDR3: CASSSGQVYNEQFF; DNA: TGTGCCAGCAGCAGCGGACAGGTATACAATGAGCAGTTCTTC
size: many; J: TRBJ1-1; V: TRBV20-1; D: -; CDR3: CSARVLVLHTEAFF; DNA: TGCAGTGCTAGAGTACTTGTTTTGCACACTGAAGCTTTCTTT
size: -; J: TRBJ2-3; V: TRBV12-3/TRBV12-4; D: TRBD1; CDR3: CASNDRGFPDTQYF; DNA: TGTGCCAGCAACGACAGGGGATTTCCAGATACGCAGTATTTT
size: -; J: TRBJ2-5; V: TRBV11-2; D: -; CDR3: CASSYDRGFQETQYF; DNA: TGTGCCAGCAGCTATGACCGAGGGTTCCAAGAGACCCAGTACTTC